This passage covers 21 T cell receptor beta chains from one sample sequenced in a study of cytomegalovirus exposure and HLA in healthy donors. The PCR had 60 Vbeta and 13 Jbeta primers. Measured with immunoSEQ multiplex PCR; TCRdb has only the in-frame clones, and not every one. This table lists 150,000 to 200,000 clones. Sequenced: PBMCs. The origin of the receptors is a young man in good health and CMV-seronegative.

The rearrangement joins TRBV7-2 to TRBJ1-1; 9 nucleotides agree with TRBD1. Germline CDR1 SGHTA, CDR2 FQGNSA. V lost 5 bases to trimming and J lost 5 bases; unmatched junction nucleotides: 6. This CDR3 has 14 amino acids. The CDR3 sequence: CASSPWTGDTEAFF. The CDR3 bases are TGTGCCAGCAGCCCTTGGACAGGGGATACTGAAGCTTTCTTT.

The gene calls are TRBV7-3 and TRBJ2-3, with a possible D match to TRBD1 (5 bases). Between the trimmed V and J ends, which lost 8 bases and 0 bases, there was a span of 6 bases. CDR3 size: 12 residues. The germline CDR1 and CDR2 sequences are SGHTA and FQGTGA. The CDR3 is CASPGSTDTQYF. Written as DNA, the CDR3 is TGTGCCAGCCCAGGGAGCACAGATACGCAGTATTTT. The whole variable domain, filled in from reference TRBV7-3 and TRBJ2-3, reads GAGVSQTPSNKVTEKGKYVELRCDPISGHTALYWYRQSLGQGPEFLIYFQGTGAADDSGLPNDRFFAVRPEGSVSTLKIQRTERGDSAVYLCASPGSTDTQYFGPGTRLTVL.

CDR3 bases: TGTGCCAGCAGCGGACTAGCCCGTCAATGGGATACGCAGTATTTT. Amino acids: CASSGLARQWDTQYF. The rearrangement links TRBV5-6 to TRBJ2-3; TRBD2 matches at 8 bases. From germline, CDR1 is SGHDT and CDR2 YYEEEE. The CDR3 loop spans 15 amino acids. The ends lost 4 bases at V and 6 bases at J; junction bases unmatched: 10.

The chain couples TRBV6-1 to TRBJ2-5; tentatively, D is TRBD2 (6 bases). The tail of the sequence fits TRBJ2-7 better, so the J call may be wrong. The germline gives CDR1 MNHNS, CDR2 SASEGT. CDR3 length: 13 amino acids. CDR3 sequence (DNA): TGTGCCAGCAGTGGCGGGACGCCGCGCGAGCAGTACTTC. Translating it yields CASSGGTPREQYF.

The CDR3 bases are TGTGCCAGCAGCGGATGGACAGGGCCTGAAGCTTTCTTT. It is translated as CASSGWTGPEAFF. V and J are TRBV7-2 and TRBJ1-1, with TRBD1 matching 8 bases. Germline V gives CDR1 SGHTA, CDR2 FQGNSA. The CDR3 totals 13 residues. The V gene end was trimmed by 5 bases and the J gene end by 6 bases; junction bases not matched to a gene: 5.

This chain links TRBV9 with TRBJ2-2; TRBD2 aligns across 14 bases. Looked up from germline, CDR1 is SGDLS and CDR2 is YYNGEE. The CDR3 extends over 21 amino acids. The trim removed 5 bases at V and 2 bases at J, leaving 17 bases unmatched. The CDR3 nucleotides read TGTGCCAGCAGGGGTGGGGGGACTAGCGGGAGACTCGGGGCTAACACCGGGGAGCTGTTTTTT. As protein: CASRGGGTSGRLGANTGELFF. Combining the CDR3 with reference TRBV9 and TRBJ2-2 gives the whole variable domain DSGVTQTPKHLITATGQRVTLRCSPRSGDLSVYWYQQSLDQGLQFLIQYYNGEERAKGNILERFSAQQFPDLHSELNLSSLELGDSALYFCASRGGGTSGRLGANTGELFFGEGSRLTVL.

The V and J genes are TRBV21-1 and TRBJ1-1; the D call in the table, TRBD1, was not verified against the DNA. TRBV21-1 has pseudogene status. The CDR3 extends over 15 amino acids. The CDR3 bases are TGTGCCAGCAGCATACACAGGGGCAGGAACACTGAAGCTTTCTTT. Translating it yields CASSIHRGRNTEAFF.

The rearrangement uses TRBV30 and TRBJ2-1; tentatively, D is TRBD2 (5 bases). The CDR3 spans 16 residues. The germline CDR1 and CDR2 sequences are GTSNPN and SVGIG (reference sequence). Between the trimmed V and J ends, which lost 0 bases and 4 bases, there was a span of 16 bases. For the CDR3, the DNA is TGTGCCTGGAGTGTAGGGCGGGCAGCCTTTTACAATGAGCAGTTCTTC. Translating gives CAWSVGRAAFYNEQFF.

The chain joins TRBV7-2 to TRBJ2-2, with a possible D match to TRBD1 (6 bases). V lost 8 bases and J lost 1, with 11 bases in between. The germline V gene encodes CDR1 SGHTA and CDR2 FQGNSA. This CDR3 spans 14 amino acids. The CDR3, as DNA: TGTGCCAGCCGCGGACAGATGAACACCGGGGAGCTGTTTTTT. Its translation is CASRGQMNTGELFF. Filled out from reference TRBV7-2 and TRBJ2-2, the complete variable domain reads GAGVSQSPSNKVTEKGKDVELRCDPISGHTALYWYRQSLGQGLEFLIYFQGNSAPDKSGLPSDRFSAERTGGSVSTLTIQRTQQEDSAVYLCASRGQMNTGELFFGEGSRLTVL.

The genes are TRBV11-2 and TRBJ2-1; TRBD2 matches 7 bases. The V gene end was trimmed by 3 bases and the J gene end by 7 bases; junction bases not matched to a gene: 12. Germline assignment: CDR1 SGHAT and CDR2 FQNNGV. The CDR3 has 16 residues. CDR3 DNA sequence: TGTGCCAGCAGCTTCACCTCGGGACTAATCGGGAATGAGCAGTTCTTC. Encoded protein: CASSFTSGLIGNEQFF.

The rearrangement uses TRBV29-1 and TRBJ2-3; 14 bases agree with TRBD2. Germline lookup yields CDR1 SQVTM and CDR2 ANQGSEA. The V segment lost 5 bases and the J segment 0 bases; nucleotides outside the gene matches: 4. This CDR3 contains 16 residues. The CDR3 here is CSVPGLAGGSTDTQYF. CDR3 DNA sequence: TGCAGCGTTCCTGGACTAGCGGGGGGTAGCACAGATACGCAGTATTTT.

This chain uses TRBV5-1 with TRBJ2-5; 7 positions match TRBD1. Germline trimming cut 1 base from V and 1 base from J; bases unmatched to any gene: 7. The germline CDR1 and CDR2 sequences are SGHRS and YFSETQ. CDR3 length equals 16 residues. The CDR3 DNA reads as TGCGCCAGCAGCTTGTGGACAGGTGGGTCCCAAGAGACCCAGTACTTC. This encodes CASSLWTGGSQETQYF.

The chain joins TRBV5-1 to TRBJ2-1; the match to TRBD2 covers 8 bases. The CDR3 totals 16 residues. V lost 4 bases to trimming and J lost 4 bases; unmatched junction nucleotides: 10. Germline-derived CDR1 and CDR2 are SGHRS and YFSETQ. The CDR3 reads CASSPEGLAGYNEQFF. In nucleotides, the CDR3 is TGCGCCAGCAGCCCTGAAGGACTAGCTGGTTACAATGAGCAGTTCTTC.

This chain links TRBV10-2 with TRBJ2-2; TRBD2 aligns across 9 bases. V was clipped by 2 bases and J by 5 bases; unmatched bases: 3. CDR3 length: 15 residues. Germline assignment: CDR1 WSHSY and CDR2 SAAADI. The CDR3 DNA is TGCGCCAGCAGTGAGGGGCTAGCGGGAACCGGGGAGCTGTTTTTT. As protein: CASSEGLAGTGELFF.

This rearrangement joins TRBV9 to TRBJ2-3; D gene unclear. The length of the CDR3 is 15 residues. The germline V and J ends were trimmed by 0 bases and 1 base, with 9 bases remaining between them. Looked up from germline, CDR1 is SGDLS and CDR2 is YYNGEE. CDR3 sequence reads: CASSVVGVGTDTQYF. For the CDR3, the DNA is TGTGCCAGCAGCGTAGTGGGCGTCGGCACAGATACGCAGTATTTT. The full variable domain, its missing parts supplied by reference TRBV9 and TRBJ2-3, is DSGVTQTPKHLITATGQRVTLRCSPRSGDLSVYWYQQSLDQGLQFLIQYYNGEERAKGNILERFSAQQFPDLHSELNLSSLELGDSALYFCASSVVGVGTDTQYFGPGTRLTVL.

This chain uses TRBV27 with TRBJ1-2; perhaps TRBD1 as D (6 bases). The CDR3 length is 15 residues. CDR1 is MNHEY and CDR2 is SMNVEV in the germline V gene (reference sequence). The V end was cut by 3 bases, the J end by 4 bases, with 15 bases between. The CDR3 loop is CASSLAGQPFYGYTF. CDR3 nucleotides: TGTGCCAGCAGTTTGGCAGGACAGCCATTCTATGGCTACACCTTC.

The V gene is TRBV6-5, the J gene TRBJ1-2; 7 nucleotides agree with TRBD1. The CDR3 consists of 13 residues. Losses at the gene ends were 6 bases for V and 6 bases for J; bases not matched to a gene: 7. Germline assignment: CDR1 MNHEY and CDR2 SVGAGI. In nucleotides, the CDR3 is TGTGCCAGCAGGTGGGGACAGACGGATGGCTACACCTTC. Protein product: CASRWGQTDGYTF.

The genes are TRBV7-8 and TRBJ1-1; no firm D call. The CDR3 consists of 14 residues. Germline V gene lookup returns CDR1 SGHVS and CDR2 FQNEAQ. Between the trimmed V and J ends, which lost 4 bases and 5 bases, there was a span of 14 bases. CDR3 sequence (DNA): TGTGCCAGCAGCTCCGCCGGTGGAGGAACTGAAGCTTTCTTT. This translates into CASSSAGGGTEAFF.

This chain uses TRBV28 with TRBJ1-2, with D uncertain. CDR1 and CDR2 (germline): MDHEN, SYDVKM. The CDR3 runs 15 residues. V was pared by 7 bases and J by 1 base, with 16 bases between. In DNA form, the CDR3 reads TGTGCCAGCACCACTAATCCCGGCCATAACTATGGCTACACCTTC. It codes for CASTTNPGHNYGYTF.

The V and J genes are TRBV5-4 and TRBJ2-5; 13 nucleotides agree with TRBD2. The J call is uncertain, as TRBJ2-7 better fits the DNA end. CDR1 is SGHNT, CDR2 YYREEE, per germline (reference sequence). CDR3 length: 16 residues. The CDR3 DNA follows: TGTGCCAGCAGCATCGGACTAGCGGGGGTTTTTTACGAGCAGTACTTC. Protein sequence: CASSIGLAGVFYEQYF.

Written as DNA, the CDR3 is TGTGCCAGCAGCTTAGGACTAGCGGGAGGTTACACAGATACGCAGTATTTT. This encodes CASSLGLAGGYTDTQYF. The chain recombines TRBV11-3 with TRBJ2-3, with TRBD2 identical over 13 bases. Germline values: CDR1 SGHNT, CDR2 YENEEA. The length of the CDR3 is 17 residues. With V trimmed by 1 base and J by 2 bases, 3 bases remained unmatched.